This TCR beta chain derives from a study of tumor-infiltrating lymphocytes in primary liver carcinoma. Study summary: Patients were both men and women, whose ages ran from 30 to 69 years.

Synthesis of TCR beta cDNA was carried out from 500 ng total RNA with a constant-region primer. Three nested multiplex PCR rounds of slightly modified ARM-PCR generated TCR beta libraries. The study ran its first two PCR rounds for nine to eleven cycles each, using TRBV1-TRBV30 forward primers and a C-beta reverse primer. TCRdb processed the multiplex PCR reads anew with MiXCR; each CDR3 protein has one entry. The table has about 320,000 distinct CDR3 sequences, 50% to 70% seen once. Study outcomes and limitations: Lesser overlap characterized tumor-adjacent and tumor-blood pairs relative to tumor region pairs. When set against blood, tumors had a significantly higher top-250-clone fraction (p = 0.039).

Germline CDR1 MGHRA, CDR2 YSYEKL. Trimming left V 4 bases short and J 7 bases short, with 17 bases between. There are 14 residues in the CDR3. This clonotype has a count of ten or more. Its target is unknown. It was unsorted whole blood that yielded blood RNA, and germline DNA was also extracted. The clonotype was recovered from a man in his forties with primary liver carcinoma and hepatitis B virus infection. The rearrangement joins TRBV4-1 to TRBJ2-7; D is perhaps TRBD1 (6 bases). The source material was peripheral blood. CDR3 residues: CASSPADSPTEQYF. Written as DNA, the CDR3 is TGCGCCAGCAGCCCGGCGGACAGTCCTACGGAGCAGTACTTC.